The sample holds a few counts of the clone carrying this T cell receptor (beta chain). Its antigen is as yet unknown. The data stem from a study of CD8 T cells in ankylosing spondylitis. TCRdb ran MiXCR on the 5' RACE reads and lists one entry per CDR3 protein. The sample has over 30,000 distinct CDR3 sequences; 10% to 15% are singletons. The CDR3 has 15 residues. Germline V CDR1 and CDR2: DFQATT, SNEGSKA (reference sequence). V dropped 1 base and J dropped 6 bases, with 16 bases sitting between them. Findings of the study overall: Characteristic of ankylosing spondylitis blood, it appeared, was a TCR beta motif comprising fewer than 10 highly homologous variants.

Material for sequencing was synovial fluid, either unsorted or a sorted T cell fraction (not recorded which). This rearrangement joins TRBV20-1 to TRBJ1-5; maybe TRBD1 (6 bases). The source is a male donor with ankylosing spondylitis. CDR3: CSARVPRGGGQPQHF. For the CDR3, the DNA is TGCAGTGCTAGAGTCCCGAGGGGAGGGGGTCAGCCCCAGCATTTT.